This record covers a single TCR beta chain. CDR3 size: 14 residues. The trim removed 6 bases at V and 3 bases at J, leaving 8 bases unmatched. CDR1 and CDR2 from the germline V gene are MDHEN and SYDVKM. The sample comes from a study of blood T cell repertoires in COVID-19. Overall study: Nucleic acid was either cDNA or gDNA, and it came from T cells, B-cell-depleted T cells, or PBMCs.

This study enrolled people aged 18 to 89 from approximately 25 US geographic areas. Cohort placement rested on clinical history that participants reported themselves. Original processing notes: Amplification from reference gene primers served as the basis for estimated nucleated cell counts. Some clones are missing from TCRdb's copy, which holds only in-frame ones; the method was immunoSEQ multiplex PCR. V and J calls and clone size come straight from that table; D and trimming were deduced from the DNA. The sample lists hundreds of thousands of clones; approximately 92% were seen once. The sequencing sample was made of PBMCs or T cells enriched from blood (not recorded which). The sequence came from a man aged 18 to 30 who had recovered from COVID-19. The rearrangement joins TRBV28 to TRBJ2-7; 7 positions match TRBD2. CDR3 loop: CASSPGRYHYEQYF. CDR3 DNA sequence: TGTGCCAGCAGCCCCGGGAGGTACCACTACGAGCAGTACTTC.